The 26 T cell receptor beta chains given below trace back to one sample, sequenced in a study of blood T cell repertoires in COVID-19 (dated by TCRdb to about 2020). The library was built by means of the immunoSEQ multiplex PCR assay. TCRdb limited this immuneACCESS table to in-frame rearrangements with V and J called. A share of clones is missing; checked studies link under half to unresolved V genes, and the rest is unexplained. This sample is represented by 100,000 or so clones; 69% of them were singletons. The ten largest make up around 6.3% of the sample. The sequenced material came from peripheral blood. Source of these receptors: a man older than 75 with acute or convalescent COVID-19.

A single count supports this clone. V usage is TRBV27 and J usage is TRBJ2-1, with D tentatively TRBD1 (5 bases). The CDR3 spans 14 residues. Germline CDR1 is MNHEY and CDR2 is SMNVEV (reference sequence). V shed 7 bases and J shed 3 bases, with 13 bases lying between them. CDR3 DNA: TGTGCCAGCAAGACAGAAGGTGGCTACAATGAGCAGTTCTTC. Translation gives CASKTEGGYNEQFF.

This clone was seen a single time. CDR3: CASSWGRSYEQYF. The DNA of the CDR3 is TGTGCCAGCAGCTGGGGCCGATCTTACGAGCAGTACTTC. This rearrangement joins TRBV6-5 to TRBJ2-7, with TRBD1 as a possible D gene (5 bases). The germline V gene encodes CDR1 MNHEY and CDR2 SVGAGI. The CDR3 covers 13 residues. Trimming shortened V by 6 bases and J by 4 bases, and 13 bases separated the two germline ends.

The genes are TRBV18 and TRBJ1-1; tentative D call: TRBD1 (6 bases). The V end was cut by 4 bases, the J end by 7 bases, with 19 bases between. Germline loops: CDR1 KGHSH, CDR2 LQKENI. The CDR3 runs 15 residues. The CDR3 region has the DNA TGTGCCAGCTCACTACGAGCGGGGGGCGGGGATGAAGCTTTCTTT. As protein: CASSLRAGGGDEAFF.

V is TRBV28 and J is TRBJ2-7, with 7 bases aligning to TRBD1. Germline V gene lookup returns CDR1 MDHEN and CDR2 SYDVKM. V shed 7 bases and J 1 base; nucleotides not matched to a gene: 7. CDR3 length: 14 amino acids. The CDR3 loop reads CASNKAQGSYEQYF. The CDR3 bases are TGTGCCAGCAACAAAGCACAGGGGTCCTACGAGCAGTACTTC.

The chain has TRBV5-1 and TRBJ1-3, with D hard to call. CDR3 length equals 14 residues. V was shortened by 0 bases and J by 1 base, with 5 bases between the two germline ends. CDR1 SGHRS and CDR2 YFSETQ come from the germline V gene. In DNA form, the CDR3 reads TGCGCCAGCAGCTTGGATTTATCTGGAAACACCATATATTTT. Protein sequence: CASSLDLSGNTIYF.

The chain recombines TRBV5-8 with TRBJ2-7; no clear D gene. The germline gives CDR1 SGHTS, CDR2 YDEGEE. The CDR3 loop spans 14 amino acids. V was pared by 1 base and J by 4 bases, with 12 bases between. The CDR3 DNA follows: TGTGCCAGCAGCTTGAACCCTGGCCCATACGAGCAGTACTTC. It translates to CASSLNPGPYEQYF.

The gene calls are TRBV11-3 and TRBJ2-3; TRBD1 is a possible D gene (5 bases). The CDR3 sequence is 15 residues long. CDR1 and CDR2 (germline): SGHNT, YENEEA. Trimming removed 5 bases from V and 2 bases from J, with 14 bases in between. The CDR3 DNA follows: TGTGCCAGCAGCACCCCGACAGAATACACAGATACGCAGTATTTT. Its translation: CASSTPTEYTDTQYF.

The genes are TRBV10-1 and TRBJ2-7, with a weak D call TRBD1 (6 bases). Trimming took 11 bases from V and 4 from J, leaving 18 bases between them. Germline V gene data show CDR1 as WNHNN and CDR2 as SYGVQD (reference sequence). The CDR3 runs to 13 residues. CDR3 coding DNA: TGCGCCGTCGCGGTGGCAGGGGAGTACGAGCAGTACTTC. It codes for CAVAVAGEYEQYF.

A note on this clone: One end of the junction varies from germline; a read error may be responsible. The chain combines TRBV2 with TRBJ1-3; D is perhaps TRBD1 (6 bases). This CDR3 spans 14 amino acids. Germline V gives CDR1 SNHLY, CDR2 FYNNEI. CDR3 in amino acids: CASREAGAGNTIYF. DNA for the CDR3: TGTGCCAGCCGTGAGGCAGGGGCAGGAAACACCATATATTTT.

The rearrangement joins TRBV27 to TRBJ2-2; 7 nucleotides align to TRBD2. The CDR3 totals 17 residues. V shed 5 bases, J shed 3 bases, and the junction held 12 bases outside the gene matches. The germline gives CDR1 MNHEY, CDR2 SMNVEV (reference sequence). The CDR3 DNA reads TGTGCCAGCAGTGCCCGGGGCGGGAGAAGGTACACCGGGGAGCTGTTTTTT. Translating it yields CASSARGGRRYTGELFF.

This clone has only a few counts. The chain carries TRBV5-1 and TRBJ1-1; D is unresolved. The CDR3 spans 14 residues. Trimming pared 3 bases from V and 5 bases from J, leaving 14 bases between. CDR1 and CDR2 from the germline V gene are SGHRS and YFSETQ. The CDR3: CASSSGKGGTEAFF. The CDR3 DNA follows: TGCGCCAGCAGCTCCGGGAAGGGAGGGACTGAAGCTTTCTTT.

J is TRBJ1-1 and V is TRBV7-9; possible D gene TRBD1, 5 bases. CDR3 length: 12 residues. Germline CDR1 SEHNR, CDR2 FQNEAQ (reference sequence). The germline V and J ends were trimmed by 3 bases and 4 bases, with 6 bases remaining between them. CDR3 sequence (DNA): TGTGCCAGCAGCTTGGGGCCCACTGAAGCTTTCTTT. It specifies CASSLGPTEAFF.

This clone appeared once. The genes are TRBV12-3 or TRBV12-4 and TRBJ1-2; a weak D match, TRBD1 (5 bases). This CDR3 is 13 amino acids long. V lost 4 bases to trimming and J lost 4 bases, with 10 bases between them. Written as DNA, the CDR3 is TGTGCCAGCAGTTCCCCGGGGGTCTATGGCTACACCTTC. Translation gives CASSSPGVYGYTF.

The V gene is TRBV5-1, the J gene TRBJ2-2; D gene uncertain. The V gene's germline CDR1 is SGHRS and CDR2 YFSETQ. V was clipped by 4 bases and J by 5 bases, with 15 bases between them. The CDR3 length is 15 residues. Here the CDR3 reads CASSPQPLETGELFF. In nucleotides, the CDR3 is TGCGCCAGCAGCCCCCAACCTCTAGAAACCGGGGAGCTGTTTTTT.

Regarding this clone: The identical CDR3 is also encoded by other nucleotide sequences in the sample. The CDR3 protein is CASGASSSTDTQYF. The DNA for the CDR3 is TGTGCCTCAGGGGCTAGTTCTAGCACAGATACGCAGTATTTT. The chain uses TRBV27 and TRBJ2-3; a weak D match, TRBD1 (6 bases). The V end was cut by 11 bases, the J end by 0 bases, with 15 bases between. There are 14 residues in the CDR3. CDR1 MNHEY and CDR2 SMNVEV come from the germline V gene (reference sequence).

CDR3 sequence: CASSHGTSGTPTGELFF. The CDR3 coding sequence is TGTGCCAGCTCCCATGGGACTAGCGGGACTCCAACCGGGGAGCTGTTTTTT. J is TRBJ2-2 and V is TRBV18, with 13 bases identical to TRBD2. This CDR3 contains 17 residues. Germline CDR1 reads KGHSH; CDR2 reads LQKENI. V was clipped by 6 bases and J by 5 bases; unmatched bases: 9.

This rearrangement joins TRBV9 to TRBJ2-3; D not certain. Germline-derived CDR1 and CDR2 are SGDLS and YYNGEE. The CDR3 has 15 amino acids. The V end was cut by 4 bases, the J end by 4 bases, with 16 bases between. This chain's CDR3 is CASSRYRGPADTQYF. In DNA form, the CDR3 reads TGTGCCAGCAGCCGATACCGAGGTCCGGCAGATACGCAGTATTTT.

This clone was counted at least ten times. The chain is built from TRBV7-9 and TRBJ2-7; D perhaps matches TRBD1 (5 bases). The CDR3 totals 14 residues. Germline-derived CDR1 and CDR2 are SEHNR and FQNEAQ (reference sequence). V dropped 1 base and J dropped 7 bases, with 14 bases sitting between them. The CDR3 nucleotides are TGTGCCAGCAGCTTAGGGTCAGGGTCGCGAGAGCAGTACTTC. Translated: CASSLGSGSREQYF. Full variable domain (remainder filled in from reference TRBV7-9 and TRBJ2-7): DTGVSQNPRHKITKRGQNVTFRCDPISEHNRLYWYRQTLGQGPEFLTYFQNEAQLEKSRLLSDRFSAERPKGSFSTLEIQRTEQGDSAMYLCASSLGSGSREQYFGPGTRLTVT.

The CDR3 DNA is TGTGCCAGCAGTTTATCGGGGTTGGGAGAGACCCAGTACTTC. Amino acid sequence: CASSLSGLGETQYF. The chain carries TRBV28 and TRBJ2-5; a weak D match, TRBD2 (5 bases). Germline V lookup: CDR1 MDHEN, CDR2 SYDVKM. This CDR3 comprises 14 residues. V lost 1 base and J 4 bases, leaving 10 bases between the germline ends. The full variable domain, rest sourced from reference TRBV28 and TRBJ2-5, is DVKVTQSSRYLVKRTGEKVFLECVQDMDHENMFWYRQDPGLGLRLIYFSYDVKMKEKGDIPEGYSVSREKKERFSLILESASTNQTSMYLCASSLSGLGETQYFGPGTRLLVL.

J is TRBJ2-7 and V is TRBV7-2; 14 nucleotides line up with TRBD2. Looked up from germline, CDR1 is SGHTA and CDR2 is FQGNSA. This CDR3 spans 15 amino acids. V trimming: 5 bases; J trimming: 6 bases; junction bases outside the gene matches: 6. As DNA, the CDR3 is TGTGCCAGCAGCCCATCCGGGACTAGCGGGAGCGAGCAGTACTTC. It codes for CASSPSGTSGSEQYF.

This chain uses TRBV29-1 with TRBJ1-4; the match to TRBD1 covers 9 bases. V gave up 4 bases and J gave up 8 bases; unmatched junction bases: 11. The CDR3 has 15 residues. Germline CDR1 SQVTM, CDR2 ANQGSEA. In DNA, the CDR3 is TGCAGCGTTGTCGCCTGGACAGGGGAGGGGGAAAAACTGTTTTTT. Translating it yields CSVVAWTGEGEKLFF.

This rearrangement joins TRBV7-3 to TRBJ2-7, with TRBD1 matching over 7 bases. CDR1 is SGHTA and CDR2 is FQGTGA in the germline V gene. Trimming at V came to 0 bases and at J to 7 bases, leaving 9 bases not matched to a gene. The CDR3 totals 15 residues. The CDR3 is CASSLTVTGWREQYF. The DNA of the CDR3 is TGTGCCAGCAGCTTAACAGTGACAGGGTGGAGGGAGCAGTACTTC.

This chain links TRBV7-2 with TRBJ1-5; no reliable D call. Germline-derived CDR1 and CDR2 are SGHTA and FQGNSA. The length of the CDR3 is 14 residues. The ends were cut back, 3 bases at V and 8 bases at J, with 14 bases in the middle. The DNA of the CDR3 is TGTGCCAGCAGCTTCGGCGGACGGGGTGAGCCCCAGCATTTT. Its translation: CASSFGGRGEPQHF.

This clone was observed a few times. In DNA form, the CDR3 reads TGCGCCAGCAGCCAAGCTCCCGGGACAGGGGGGGCCGGGGAGCTGTTTTTT. Translation: CASSQAPGTGGAGELFF. The chain links TRBV4-1 to TRBJ2-2, with 11 bases lining up with TRBD1. The CDR3 loop spans 17 amino acids. The J segment lost 6 bases and the V segment lost 1 base, leaving 7 bases of the junction unmatched. The germline gives CDR1 MGHRA, CDR2 YSYEKL.

The chain links TRBV15 to TRBJ2-7, with a weak D call TRBD1 (7 bases). The V gene lost 0 bases and the J gene lost 7 bases, with 10 bases spanning the gap. The CDR3 consists of 13 residues. Germline V gene sequence: CDR1 LNHNV, CDR2 YYDKDF (reference sequence). DNA for the CDR3: TGTGCCACCAGCAGAGACAGGGGGAGGGAGCAGTACTTC. Translation: CATSRDRGREQYF.

This clone was found a few times. This chain uses TRBV19 with TRBJ1-2; D perhaps matches TRBD1 (5 bases). CDR3 size: 13 residues. Germline CDR1 is LNHDA and CDR2 is SQIVND (reference sequence). V lost 4 bases and J 8 bases, leaving 14 bases between the germline ends. The CDR3: CASSTARAGGYTF. CDR3 nucleotides: TGTGCCAGTAGTACCGCCAGGGCTGGCGGCTACACCTTC.